A single sample gave rise to the 15 T cell receptor beta chains below, sequenced in a study of post-analysis software for immune sequencing data. General study findings and limits: Controls showed lower frequencies than patients for roughly five TRBV segments, and TRBV5-6, TRBV5-1 and TRBV20-1 were among these.

The TCR beta cDNA libraries contained unique molecular identifiers. TCRdb analysed the PCR reads with MiXCR anew, one entry per CDR3 protein. The table shows 380,000 or so distinct CDR3 sequences, with 30% to 45% occurring only once. No cognate antigen is known for these TCRs. Material: blood. Source of these receptors: a girl aged 5 to 17 with multiple sclerosis.

V and J are TRBV6-6 and TRBJ1-2; D remains ambiguous. V shed 2 bases and J shed 8 bases, with 12 bases lying between them. CDR3 length equals 13 residues. Germline V gene lookup returns CDR1 MNHNY and CDR2 SVGAGI (reference sequence). The CDR3 protein is CASSYEVLRGYTF. The CDR3 DNA follows: TGTGCCAGCAGTTACGAGGTACTGAGAGGCTACACCTTC.

This clonotype was counted between two and nine times. This chain joins TRBV12-3 or TRBV12-4 and TRBJ2-7; D is possibly TRBD1 (6 bases). Deletions cut 6 bases from V and 0 bases from J, with 12 bases between. The CDR3 length is 14 residues. The CDR3 loop is CASSPTGFSYEQYF. The CDR3 DNA sequence: TGTGCCAGCAGCCCGACAGGATTCTCCTACGAGCAGTACTTC.

In its sample, this clonotype was seen once. The chain has TRBV11-2 and TRBJ1-2, with D possibly TRBD1 on 6 matching bases. CDR3 length: 14 amino acids. V was trimmed by 2 bases and J by 8 bases, leaving 15 bases between them. The V gene's germline CDR1 is SGHAT and CDR2 FQNNGV. CDR3 sequence: CASSLPQGQRGYTF. CDR3 nucleotide sequence: TGTGCCAGCAGCTTACCCCAAGGACAGCGAGGCTACACCTTC.

The chain joins TRBV29-1 to TRBJ2-7; weak D call: TRBD1 (6 bases). The CDR3 has 12 amino acids. Germline V gene sequence: CDR1 SQVTM, CDR2 ANQGSEA. The ends were cut back, 4 bases at V and 4 bases at J, with 11 bases in the middle. The CDR3 coding sequence is TGCAGCGTTGTCCAGGGGCTATACGAGCAGTACTTC. It codes for CSVVQGLYEQYF.

This clonotype was detected only a few times. The chain joins TRBV4-1 to TRBJ2-5; tentative D call: TRBD1 (6 bases). In germline, CDR1 is MGHRA, CDR2 YSYEKL. The CDR3 is 15 amino acids. Trimming took 2 bases from V and 5 from J, leaving 15 bases between them. CDR3 bases: TGCGCCAGCAGCCAACGTGGGGGCCTACAGGAGACCCAGTACTTC. This sequence encodes CASSQRGGLQETQYF.

J is TRBJ2-2 and V is TRBV20-1, with TRBD2 identical over 10 bases. The length of the CDR3 is 14 residues. Germline V lookup: CDR1 DFQATT, CDR2 SNEGSKA (reference sequence). After removal of 0 bases from V and 5 bases from J, the junction contained 0 bases not matched to a gene. CDR3 sequence (DNA): TGCAGTGCTAGAGAACTAGCGGGGACCGGGGAGCTGTTTTTT. This translates into CSARELAGTGELFF.

The chain joins TRBV7-9 to TRBJ2-6; the D is unclear. Germline loops: CDR1 SEHNR, CDR2 FQNEAQ (reference sequence). Trimming removed 3 bases at V and 0 bases at J, with 9 bases between. The CDR3 covers 16 residues. The chain's CDR3 is CASSLLLPSGANVLTF. The CDR3 nucleotides are TGTGCCAGCAGCTTGCTCTTACCCTCTGGGGCCAACGTCCTGACTTTC.

The chain employs TRBV6-5 and TRBJ1-4; D not resolved. V gave up 5 bases and J gave up 1 base, with 11 bases separating them. The germline CDR1 and CDR2 sequences are MNHEY and SVGAGI. The CDR3 is 15 residues long. The CDR3 region has the DNA TGTGCCAGCAGTCCCCTCCGGGGAACTAATGAAAAACTGTTTTTT. This encodes CASSPLRGTNEKLFF.

This rearrangement joins TRBV12-3 or TRBV12-4 to TRBJ2-7; 8 bases fit TRBD1. V trimming: 5 bases; J trimming: 0 bases; junction bases outside the gene matches: 9. The length of the CDR3 is 16 residues. CDR3 region: CASSLLGQDYSYEQYF. The CDR3 nucleotides read TGTGCCAGCAGTCTTTTGGGACAGGACTACTCCTACGAGCAGTACTTC.

V usage is TRBV5-1 and J usage is TRBJ2-6; tentative D call: TRBD1 (5 bases). V was pared by 8 bases and J by 3 bases, with 21 bases between. The V gene's germline CDR1 is SGHRS and CDR2 YFSETQ. This CDR3 region has 17 residues. CDR3 region: CASSTGAESYGANVLTF. In nucleotides, the CDR3 is TGCGCCAGTAGCACTGGGGCCGAGTCCTATGGGGCCAACGTCCTGACTTTC.

The sample holds many counts of this clonotype. At one end, the junction sequence differs from germline, possibly due to a read error. The gene calls are TRBV5-1 and TRBJ2-1; TRBD1 agrees at 12 bases. Germline values: CDR1 SGHRS, CDR2 YFSETQ. The CDR3 contains 14 residues. CDR3 DNA: TGTGCCAGCAGTCCCGGGACAGGGGGCAGTGAGCAGTTCTTC. This codes for CASSPGTGGSEQFF.

There are a few counts of this clonotype. The J gene is TRBJ2-5, the V gene TRBV7-9; 7 bases are a match to TRBD1. With V trimmed by 5 bases and J by 2 bases, 8 bases remained unmatched. The germline V gene has CDR1 SEHNR and CDR2 FQNEAQ (reference sequence). The CDR3 runs 15 residues. The chain's CDR3 is CASSTRDSLQETQYF. DNA of the CDR3: TGTGCCAGCAGCACCCGGGACAGCCTACAAGAGACCCAGTACTTC.

This clonotype was recorded a few times. The chain links TRBV2 to TRBJ2-5, with no clear D. Germline assignment: CDR1 SNHLY and CDR2 FYNNEI. The CDR3 loop spans 13 amino acids. The ends were cut back, 5 bases at V and 2 bases at J, with 9 bases in the middle. CDR3 coding DNA: TGTGCCAGCAGTAGTAGTAGACAAGAGACCCAGTACTTC. Translating gives CASSSSRQETQYF.

V is TRBV29-1 and J is TRBJ2-5, with TRBD1 matching 7 bases. The V segment lost 7 bases and the J segment 5 bases; nucleotides outside the gene matches: 13. CDR1 is SQVTM, CDR2 ANQGSEA, per germline. There are 14 residues in the CDR3. The CDR3 sequence: CSAVPIDRVETQYF. Here the CDR3 DNA reads TGCAGCGCAGTACCCATCGACAGGGTTGAGACCCAGTACTTC.

V gene TRBV20-1 combines with J gene TRBJ1-2, with unresolved D. The germline CDR1 and CDR2 sequences are DFQATT and SNEGSKA (reference sequence). CDR3 length: 14 amino acids. V shed 2 bases and J shed 3 bases, with 13 bases lying between them. The CDR3 nucleotides read TGCAGTGCTAGAAAGGAAGGGAGGGACTATGGCTACACCTTC. Its translation is CSARKEGRDYGYTF.